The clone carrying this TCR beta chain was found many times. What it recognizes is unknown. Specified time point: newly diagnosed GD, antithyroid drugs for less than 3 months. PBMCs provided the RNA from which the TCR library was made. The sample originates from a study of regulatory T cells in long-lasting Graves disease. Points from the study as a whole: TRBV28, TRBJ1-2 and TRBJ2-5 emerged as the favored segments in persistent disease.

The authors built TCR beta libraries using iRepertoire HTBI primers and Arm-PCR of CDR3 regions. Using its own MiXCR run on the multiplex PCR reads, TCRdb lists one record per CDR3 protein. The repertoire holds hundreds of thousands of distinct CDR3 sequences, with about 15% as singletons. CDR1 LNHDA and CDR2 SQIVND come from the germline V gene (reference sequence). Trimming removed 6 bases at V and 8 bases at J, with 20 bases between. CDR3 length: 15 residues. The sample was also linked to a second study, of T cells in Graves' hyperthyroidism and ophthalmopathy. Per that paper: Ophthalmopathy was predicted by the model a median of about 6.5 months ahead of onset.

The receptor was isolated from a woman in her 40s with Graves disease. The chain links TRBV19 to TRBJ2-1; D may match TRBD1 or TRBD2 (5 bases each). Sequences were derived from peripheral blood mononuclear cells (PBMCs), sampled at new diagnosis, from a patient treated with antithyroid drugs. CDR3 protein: CASSFPSGGGYEQFF. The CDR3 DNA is TGTGCCAGTAGCTTCCCCTCGGGTGGGGGTTATGAGCAGTTCTTC.